This paragraph reports one TCR beta chain. In the study's own analysis: Reference gene primer amplification in the assay estimated nucleated cell counts. The assay was immunoSEQ multiplex PCR, and TCRdb's table has in-frame clones only and misses some. The DNA gave D and trimming, while V, J and clone size come from that table. Among 41,000 or so clones listed, 87% were seen once. This CDR3 contains 14 residues. Per germline, CDR1 MGHRA and CDR2 YSYEKL. V gave up 4 bases and J gave up 1 base, with 10 bases separating them. This entry is derived from a study of blood T cell repertoires in COVID-19. Study summary: Samples taken during acute and convalescent COVID-19 were collected in the United States, Italy and Spain. T cells, B-cell-depleted T cells, or PBMCs provided the cDNA or gDNA that served as material.

The sequence derives from a man aged 55 to 70 with acute or convalescent COVID-19. V and J are TRBV4-1 and TRBJ1-2, with a tentative D call TRBD1 (5 bases). The sequencing input was peripheral blood. CDR3 residues: CASSPTDNNYGYTF. The DNA for the CDR3 is TGCGCCAGCAGCCCGACAGATAATAACTATGGCTACACCTTC.